These T cell receptor beta chains were read from a single sample in a study of T cell responses to AZD1222 COVID-19 vaccine. Sequencing was performed with immunoSEQ multiplex PCR; in TCRdb, only in-frame clones are kept and a portion is missing. The sample contains about 160,000 clones, roughly nine tenths of which appear only once. Here the sequenced sample was peripheral blood, taken on day 0 of AZD1222 vaccination. These receptors all stem from an adult in good health. Both conserved end residues are trimmed from each CDR3. Fields, in order: CDR3 length, V gene, J gene, CDR3 protein.

15	TRBV20-1	TRBJ2-1	SASRASGGLPGHEQF
13	TRBV29-1	TRBJ2-1	SVLRGGIVANEQF
13	TRBV20-1	TRBJ2-3	SASCRRGGTDTQY
13	TRBV2	TRBJ2-2	AISRTGSITGELF
10	TRBV11-3	TRBJ2-3	ASSFRTDTQY
12	TRBV6-5	TRBJ1-5	ASSNQPTNQPQH
13	TRBV6-5	TRBJ1-6	ASSHLGDNDSPLH
12	TRBV9	TRBJ2-1	ASSVGLADNEQF
13	TRBV4-1	TRBJ1-1	ASSRGPPGDTEAF
13	TRBV27	TRBJ1-5	ASSPFGGANQPQH
13	TRBV2	TRBJ1-1	ASSYGRGVRTEAF
15	TRBV18	TRBJ2-1	ASSPPGLLPSYNEQF
13	TRBV10-3	TRBJ1-5	AIRQGAAGNQPQH
14	TRBV4-3	TRBJ2-5	ASSQEAGGGEETQY
12	TRBV30	TRBJ2-2	AWSVVPGAGELF
12	TRBV19	TRBJ2-1	ASNWDRWGGEQF
15	TRBV6-1	TRBJ2-3	ASSEYVGGPSTDTQY
13	TRBV11-2	TRBJ1-6	ASSLVGARGSPLH
11	TRBV7-2	TRBJ1-5	ASSSRGDQPQH
15	TRBV19	TRBJ2-1	ASSIITGGRSYNEQF
10	TRBV12-3/TRBV12-4	TRBJ2-7	ASSRLAHEQY
10	TRBV3-1/TRBV3-2	TRBJ2-2	ASSQLAGELF
10	TRBV2	TRBJ1-1	ASLTSNTEAF
13	TRBV4-3	TRBJ1-6	ASSQEDLGSSPLH
12	TRBV6-4	TRBJ2-2	ASSDRVGTGELF
11	TRBV27	TRBJ2-1	ASSYDSHNEQF
11	TRBV5-6	TRBJ1-5	ASSLLQGQPQH
12	TRBV27	TRBJ1-4	ASSLVGGDEKLF
14	TRBV10-1	TRBJ2-3	ASSEASISGTDTQY
9	TRBV11-3	TRBJ1-3	ASKAGNTIY
13	TRBV7-3	TRBJ2-1	ASSLAGGPYNEQF
10	TRBV5-1	TRBJ1-1	ASSLVGTEAF
14	TRBV10-3	TRBJ2-2	AIHPRGGRDTGELF
13	TRBV7-3	TRBJ1-6	ASSLTGTGNSPLH
10	TRBV5-6	TRBJ2-5	ASSLARETQY
11	TRBV9	TRBJ2-2	ASSPTGTGELF
11	TRBV5-1	TRBJ1-2	ASSLREFYGYT
12	TRBV7-2	TRBJ1-6	ASSPEGIGSPLH
12	TRBV9	TRBJ1-1	ASSATGSNTEAF
14	TRBV7-9	TRBJ2-1	ASSSPGLAVGGEQF
11	TRBV6-5	TRBJ2-7	ASSQGGSYEQY
12	TRBV14	TRBJ2-1	ASSHRDREDEQF
12	TRBV19	TRBJ1-1	ASSIALGRYEAF
15	TRBV7-9	TRBJ1-2	ASSPRRGTHPVYGYT
14	TRBV5-1	TRBJ1-1	ASSLAPASRNTEAF
13	TRBV6-1	TRBJ2-7	ASSDHRGGGNEQY